The rows below give T cell receptor beta chains drawn from one sample of a study of identical twins. TCRdb re-called the 5' RACE reads with MiXCR, one entry per CDR3 protein. The sample contains around 220,000 distinct CDR3 sequences, roughly a tenth of which appear only once. Sequences were obtained from memory T cells sorted from blood. These receptor sequences come from a man between 45 and 60 years old in good health. Both conserved end residues are part of each CDR3. Fields, in order: V gene, CDR3 length, D gene, clone size, J gene, CDR3 DNA, CDR3 protein. D genes are given only for firm matches. The size field is filled for only some rows; it gives once, few, many or a size class.

V gene: TRBV5-4; CDR3 length: 16; D gene: TRBD1; clone size: .; J gene: TRBJ1-2; CDR3 DNA: TGTGCCAGCAGCTTGGGTGAGGGACAGGGCGGCTATGGCTACACCTTC; CDR3 protein: CASSLGEGQGGYGYTF
V gene: TRBV20-1; CDR3 length: 12; D gene: .; clone size: many; J gene: TRBJ1-1; CDR3 DNA: TGCGTAAGGGACATCTCGAACACTGAAGCTTTCTTT; CDR3 protein: CVRDISNTEAFF
V gene: TRBV7-2; CDR3 length: 17; D gene: TRBD2; clone size: .; J gene: TRBJ2-2; CDR3 DNA: TGTGCCAGCAGCCTGGGACTAGCGGGAGGATCCACCGGGGAGCTGTTTTTT; CDR3 protein: CASSLGLAGGSTGELFF
V gene: TRBV5-1; CDR3 length: 14; D gene: TRBD2; clone size: many; J gene: TRBJ2-7; CDR3 DNA: TGTGCCAGCAGTTTGCTGGCGGGGGGTTATGAGCAGTACTTC; CDR3 protein: CASSLLAGGYEQYF
V gene: TRBV5-4; CDR3 length: 15; D gene: .; clone size: many; J gene: TRBJ2-7; CDR3 DNA: TGTGCCAGCAGCTTGGGGCAGGGGCTTTCCTACGAGCAGTACTTC; CDR3 protein: CASSLGQGLSYEQYF
V gene: TRBV6-1; CDR3 length: 17; D gene: .; clone size: .; J gene: TRBJ1-3; CDR3 DNA: TGTGCCAGCAGTGAAGCTTTGGGGCCCACCTCTGGAAACACCATATATTTT; CDR3 protein: CASSEALGPTSGNTIYF
V gene: TRBV5-6; CDR3 length: 15; D gene: .; clone size: .; J gene: TRBJ2-5; CDR3 DNA: TGTGCCAGCAGCTTTCGGGGTAGCACAGGGGAGACCCAGTACTTC; CDR3 protein: CASSFRGSTGETQYF
V gene: TRBV5-1; CDR3 length: 16; D gene: TRBD1; clone size: .; J gene: TRBJ2-1; CDR3 DNA: TGCGCCAGCAGCTTGGGGGGACAGCTATCCTACAATGAGCAGTTCTTC; CDR3 protein: CASSLGGQLSYNEQFF
V gene: TRBV20-1; CDR3 length: 15; D gene: .; clone size: few; J gene: TRBJ2-3; CDR3 DNA: TGCAGTGCTAGAGCATTCCGGGGGCTATCAGATACGCAGTATTTT; CDR3 protein: CSARAFRGLSDTQYF
V gene: TRBV18; CDR3 length: 16; D gene: TRBD2; clone size: .; J gene: TRBJ2-1; CDR3 DNA: TGTGCCAGCTCCCAATCAGCGGGAGGGTCTGGGAATGAGCAGTTCTTC; CDR3 protein: CASSQSAGGSGNEQFF
V gene: TRBV6-2/TRBV6-3; CDR3 length: 18; D gene: TRBD1; clone size: few; J gene: TRBJ2-2; CDR3 DNA: TGTGCCAGCAGCCTATCTTCCGGGACAGGGGGCGCGGGCCGGGAGCTGTTTTTT; CDR3 protein: CASSLSSGTGGAGRELFF
V gene: TRBV25-1; CDR3 length: 15; D gene: .; clone size: many; J gene: TRBJ2-5; CDR3 DNA: TGTGCCAGCAGTGCACGCTCCGGGGCAACAGAGACCCAGTACTTC; CDR3 protein: CASSARSGATETQYF
V gene: TRBV6-1; CDR3 length: 15; D gene: .; clone size: many; J gene: TRBJ2-3; CDR3 DNA: TGTGCCAGCAGTGAATCCCGGCAGGGAACAGATACGCAGTATTTT; CDR3 protein: CASSESRQGTDTQYF
V gene: TRBV19; CDR3 length: 13; D gene: .; clone size: .; J gene: TRBJ1-6; CDR3 DNA: TGTGCCAGTAGTAACTCCAGGGATTCACCCCTCCACTTT; CDR3 protein: CASSNSRDSPLHF
V gene: TRBV20-1; CDR3 length: 12; D gene: TRBD1; clone size: .; J gene: TRBJ2-1; CDR3 DNA: TGCAGTGCCGGAGGACAGGGCAATGAGCAGTTCTTC; CDR3 protein: CSAGGQGNEQFF
V gene: TRBV5-6; CDR3 length: 13; D gene: .; clone size: many; J gene: TRBJ2-1; CDR3 DNA: TGTGCCAGCAATGTCGGGACAAACAATGAGCAGTTCTTC; CDR3 protein: CASNVGTNNEQFF
V gene: TRBV6-2/TRBV6-3; CDR3 length: 14; D gene: TRBD1; clone size: many; J gene: TRBJ2-7; CDR3 DNA: TGTGCCAGTAAAACCGGGACAGGGGCCTACGAGCAGTACTTC; CDR3 protein: CASKTGTGAYEQYF
V gene: TRBV5-1; CDR3 length: 15; D gene: .; clone size: .; J gene: TRBJ1-1; CDR3 DNA: TGCGCCAGCAGCTTGGATGTGGGGATGAACACTGAAGCTTTCTTT; CDR3 protein: CASSLDVGMNTEAFF
V gene: TRBV20-1; CDR3 length: 15; D gene: TRBD1; clone size: few; J gene: TRBJ1-6; CDR3 DNA: TGCAGTGCTGGGAGGGGGACAGGGGATAATTCACCCCTCCACTTT; CDR3 protein: CSAGRGTGDNSPLHF
V gene: TRBV18; CDR3 length: 16; D gene: .; clone size: many; J gene: TRBJ1-6; CDR3 DNA: TGTGCCAGCTCACCGTGGTTGCAGGGGCGGAATTCACCCCTCCACTTT; CDR3 protein: CASSPWLQGRNSPLHF
V gene: TRBV11-2; CDR3 length: 14; D gene: TRBD1; clone size: .; J gene: TRBJ2-5; CDR3 DNA: TGTGCCAGCAAGCCCCAGGGGGCATTAGAGACCCAGTACTTC; CDR3 protein: CASKPQGALETQYF
V gene: TRBV20-1; CDR3 length: 15; D gene: .; clone size: .; J gene: TRBJ1-2; CDR3 DNA: TGCAGTGCTAGAGAGACAGGAAGAGTGAACTATGGCTACACCTTC; CDR3 protein: CSARETGRVNYGYTF
V gene: TRBV14; CDR3 length: 17; D gene: TRBD2; clone size: many; J gene: TRBJ2-1; CDR3 DNA: TGTGCCAGCAGCCAAGGAGGTTCCATAGCGGGATACAATGAGCAGTTCTTC; CDR3 protein: CASSQGGSIAGYNEQFF
V gene: TRBV27; CDR3 length: 13; D gene: .; clone size: .; J gene: TRBJ2-1; CDR3 DNA: TGTGCCAGCAGTTTACGCGGGGTCGGTGAGCAGTTCTTC; CDR3 protein: CASSLRGVGEQFF
V gene: TRBV5-1; CDR3 length: 14; D gene: .; clone size: .; J gene: TRBJ2-5; CDR3 DNA: TGCGCCAGCAGCTTGGATTGGGCAGCGGGGACCCAGTACTTC; CDR3 protein: CASSLDWAAGTQYF
V gene: TRBV28; CDR3 length: 11; D gene: .; clone size: many; J gene: TRBJ2-3; CDR3 DNA: TGTGCCAGCAGTTTATACGATACGCAGTATTTT; CDR3 protein: CASSLYDTQYF
V gene: TRBV15; CDR3 length: 12; D gene: .; clone size: many; J gene: TRBJ2-5; CDR3 DNA: TGTGCCACCAGCAGGGGGAAAGAGACCCAGTACTTC; CDR3 protein: CATSRGKETQYF
V gene: TRBV10-3; CDR3 length: 14; D gene: .; clone size: few; J gene: TRBJ2-2; CDR3 DNA: TGTGCCACCCGGACTGAATCGAACACCGGGGAGCTGTTTTTT; CDR3 protein: CATRTESNTGELFF
V gene: TRBV30; CDR3 length: 13; D gene: .; clone size: few; J gene: TRBJ2-3; CDR3 DNA: TGTGCCTGGAGCCGGGGCCAGACAGATACGCAGTATTTT; CDR3 protein: CAWSRGQTDTQYF
V gene: TRBV9; CDR3 length: 16; D gene: .; clone size: many; J gene: TRBJ1-6; CDR3 DNA: TGTGCCAGCAGCCCACGACAGAGCTCCTATAATTCACCCCTCCACTTT; CDR3 protein: CASSPRQSSYNSPLHF
V gene: TRBV7-2; CDR3 length: 14; D gene: TRBD2; clone size: few; J gene: TRBJ2-1; CDR3 DNA: TGTGCCAGCAGCTTAGAACGCGGGGGGGACGACGGGTTCTTC; CDR3 protein: CASSLERGGDDGFF
V gene: TRBV6-1; CDR3 length: 15; D gene: TRBD1; clone size: many; J gene: TRBJ2-7; CDR3 DNA: TGTGCCAGCAGTGAACAATTCGGGACAGGGTACGAGCAGTACTTC; CDR3 protein: CASSEQFGTGYEQYF
V gene: TRBV6-1; CDR3 length: 13; D gene: .; clone size: .; J gene: TRBJ1-1; CDR3 DNA: TGTGCCTGCTCCGGGACGGTGAACACTGAAGCTTTCTTT; CDR3 protein: CACSGTVNTEAFF
V gene: TRBV10-3; CDR3 length: 12; D gene: .; clone size: once; J gene: TRBJ2-5; CDR3 DNA: TGTGCCATCAGTAGCGCCCAAGAGACCCAGTACTTC; CDR3 protein: CAISSAQETQYF
V gene: TRBV9; CDR3 length: 15; D gene: TRBD2; clone size: many; J gene: TRBJ2-7; CDR3 DNA: TGTGCCAGCAGCCCGGGGACTAGCGGGGGTCGCGAGCAGTACTTC; CDR3 protein: CASSPGTSGGREQYF
V gene: TRBV10-3; CDR3 length: 13; D gene: .; clone size: few; J gene: TRBJ2-2; CDR3 DNA: TGTGCCATGAGCTATGCGGGCACCGGGGAGCTGTTTTTT; CDR3 protein: CAMSYAGTGELFF
V gene: TRBV5-4; CDR3 length: 14; D gene: .; clone size: many; J gene: TRBJ2-3; CDR3 DNA: TGTGCCAGCAGCAAAACGGACCGCACAGATACGCAGTATTTT; CDR3 protein: CASSKTDRTDTQYF
V gene: TRBV5-6; CDR3 length: 14; D gene: .; clone size: .; J gene: TRBJ1-4; CDR3 DNA: TGTGCCAGCAGTCCGGCGCAGATGGGTGAAAAACTGTTTTTT; CDR3 protein: CASSPAQMGEKLFF
V gene: TRBV7-9; CDR3 length: 12; D gene: TRBD1; clone size: few; J gene: TRBJ2-5; CDR3 DNA: TGTGCCAGCAGTCCCACAGGGGAAATCCAGTACTTC; CDR3 protein: CASSPTGEIQYF
V gene: TRBV20-1; CDR3 length: 15; D gene: .; clone size: few; J gene: TRBJ1-1; CDR3 DNA: TGCAGTGCTAGACACGGGGGAAACATGAACACTGAAGCTTTCTTT; CDR3 protein: CSARHGGNMNTEAFF
V gene: TRBV11-1; CDR3 length: 21; D gene: TRBD2; clone size: many; J gene: TRBJ2-6; CDR3 DNA: TGTGCCAGCAGCTCGGGACTAGCGGGGTCCTCCCGAGTCTCTGGGGCCAACGTCCTGACTTTC; CDR3 protein: CASSSGLAGSSRVSGANVLTF
V gene: TRBV10-3; CDR3 length: 17; D gene: .; clone size: .; J gene: TRBJ1-6; CDR3 DNA: TGTGCCATCAGTGACCCGGACGGGGCGCTTTCTAATTCACCCCTCCACTTT; CDR3 protein: CAISDPDGALSNSPLHF
V gene: TRBV29-1; CDR3 length: 15; D gene: TRBD2; clone size: .; J gene: TRBJ2-5; CDR3 DNA: TGCAGCGTCTGGGGGATAGCGGGGGAAATTGAGACCCAGTACTTC; CDR3 protein: CSVWGIAGEIETQYF
V gene: TRBV19; CDR3 length: 14; D gene: TRBD1; clone size: few; J gene: TRBJ1-5; CDR3 DNA: TGTGCCAGTAGCCCGACAGGGACTTATCAGCCCCAGCATTTT; CDR3 protein: CASSPTGTYQPQHF
V gene: TRBV6-2/TRBV6-3; CDR3 length: 17; D gene: TRBD2; clone size: .; J gene: TRBJ2-5; CDR3 DNA: TGTGCCAGCAGTTATCGACGGAGGACTAGCGGACAAGAGACCCAGTACTTC; CDR3 protein: CASSYRRRTSGQETQYF
V gene: TRBV7-3; CDR3 length: 14; D gene: .; clone size: .; J gene: TRBJ2-3; CDR3 DNA: TGTGCCAGCAGCTTATCCGGGTCAATGGAAACGCAGTATTTT; CDR3 protein: CASSLSGSMETQYF
V gene: TRBV4-3; CDR3 length: 17; D gene: .; clone size: .; J gene: TRBJ2-6; CDR3 DNA: TGCGCCAGCAGCCAAGTGCTCGGGAGTTCTGGGGCCAACGTCCTGACTTTC; CDR3 protein: CASSQVLGSSGANVLTF
V gene: TRBV4-3; CDR3 length: 18; D gene: .; clone size: .; J gene: TRBJ2-3; CDR3 DNA: TGCGCCAGCAGCCAACACGGCGCCAGGATTCAGTGGACAGATACGCAGTATTTT; CDR3 protein: CASSQHGARIQWTDTQYF
V gene: TRBV15; CDR3 length: 14; D gene: TRBD2; clone size: many; J gene: TRBJ2-1; CDR3 DNA: TGTGCCACCGGTCCGGGACTAGCTACCAATGAGCAGTTCTTC; CDR3 protein: CATGPGLATNEQFF
V gene: TRBV10-1; CDR3 length: 14; D gene: .; clone size: many; J gene: TRBJ2-1; CDR3 DNA: TGCGCCAGCAGTGATTACGGGTCCTACAATGAGCAGTTCTTC; CDR3 protein: CASSDYGSYNEQFF
V gene: TRBV5-1; CDR3 length: 15; D gene: TRBD2; clone size: many; J gene: TRBJ2-7; CDR3 DNA: TGCGCCAGCAGCCTGTCCCCGGGAGGTCTCTACGAGCAGTACTTC; CDR3 protein: CASSLSPGGLYEQYF
V gene: TRBV27; CDR3 length: 14; D gene: .; clone size: few; J gene: TRBJ2-7; CDR3 DNA: TGTGCCAGCAGTGCAGATGGGGGGCCCTACGAGCAGTACTTC; CDR3 protein: CASSADGGPYEQYF
V gene: TRBV16; CDR3 length: 14; D gene: TRBD1; clone size: .; J gene: TRBJ2-1; CDR3 DNA: TGTGCCAGCAGCCATGGGACAGGGAACAATGAGCAGTTCTTC; CDR3 protein: CASSHGTGNNEQFF
V gene: TRBV5-1; CDR3 length: 16; D gene: TRBD1; clone size: many; J gene: TRBJ2-5; CDR3 DNA: TGCGCCAGCAGCTTGGCCAGGGGGCCCCCGGTGGAGACCCAGTACTTC; CDR3 protein: CASSLARGPPVETQYF
V gene: TRBV12-3/TRBV12-4; CDR3 length: 16; D gene: TRBD1; clone size: few; J gene: TRBJ2-1; CDR3 DNA: TGTGCCAGCAGTTTTGGCCGGACAGGGTTCTACAATGAGCAGTTCTTC; CDR3 protein: CASSFGRTGFYNEQFF
V gene: TRBV6-1; CDR3 length: 15; D gene: .; clone size: many; J gene: TRBJ2-5; CDR3 DNA: TGTGCCAGCAGTGAATCCTTCGCAGGTCAAGAGACCCAGTACTTC; CDR3 protein: CASSESFAGQETQYF
V gene: TRBV18; CDR3 length: 17; D gene: .; clone size: few; J gene: TRBJ2-5; CDR3 DNA: TGTGCCAGCTCACCACCGGGGTATAGCGACGATTGGGAGACCCAGTACTTC; CDR3 protein: CASSPPGYSDDWETQYF
V gene: TRBV20-1; CDR3 length: 12; D gene: TRBD1; clone size: many; J gene: TRBJ1-2; CDR3 DNA: TGCAGGGCTACGACAGGGAACTATGGCTACACCTTC; CDR3 protein: CRATTGNYGYTF
V gene: TRBV7-2; CDR3 length: 15; D gene: .; clone size: few; J gene: TRBJ2-3; CDR3 DNA: TGTGCCAGCAGCTTAGGGAGGGCTGGCACAGATACGCAGTATTTT; CDR3 protein: CASSLGRAGTDTQYF